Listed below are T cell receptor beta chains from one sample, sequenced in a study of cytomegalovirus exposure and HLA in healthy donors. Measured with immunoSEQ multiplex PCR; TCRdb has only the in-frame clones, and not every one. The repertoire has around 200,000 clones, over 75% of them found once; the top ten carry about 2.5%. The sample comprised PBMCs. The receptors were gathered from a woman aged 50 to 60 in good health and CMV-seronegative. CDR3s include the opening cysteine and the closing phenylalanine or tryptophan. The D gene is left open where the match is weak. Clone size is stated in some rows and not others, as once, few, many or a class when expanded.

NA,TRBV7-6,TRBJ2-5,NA,CASSTDSQETQYF,TGTGCCAGCAGCACAGACAGCCAAGAGACCCAGTACTTC
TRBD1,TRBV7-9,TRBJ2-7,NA,CASSSTGGPYEQYF,TGTGCCAGCAGCTCGACAGGGGGGCCCTACGAGCAGTACTTC
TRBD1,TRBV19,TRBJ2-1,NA,CASSLTGGWGEQFF,TGTGCCAGTAGTCTGACAGGGGGTTGGGGTGAGCAGTTCTTC
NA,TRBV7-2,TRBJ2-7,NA,CASSTRTGSLGGTYEQYF,TGTGCCAGCAGCACGAGGACAGGCTCCTTGGGAGGAACCTACGAGCAGTACTTC
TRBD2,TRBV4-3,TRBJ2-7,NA,CASSQGREGSEQYF,TGCGCCAGCAGCCAAGGGCGGGAGGGCTCCGAGCAGTACTTC
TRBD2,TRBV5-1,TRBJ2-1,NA,CASSLGAGDYNEQFF,TGCGCCAGCAGCTTGGGAGCGGGAGACTACAATGAGCAGTTCTTC
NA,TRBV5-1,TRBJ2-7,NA,CASSLGASTYEQYF,TGCGCCAGCAGCTTGGGGGCAAGTACCTACGAGCAGTACTTC
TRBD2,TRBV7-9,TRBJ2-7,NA,CSSSPGTSGRNLYEQYF,TGTTCCAGCAGCCCTGGGACTAGCGGGAGGAATCTATACGAGCAGTACTTC
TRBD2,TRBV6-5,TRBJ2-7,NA,CASSYSSGGWAYEQYF,TGTGCCAGCAGTTATTCTAGCGGCGGATGGGCCTACGAGCAGTACTTC
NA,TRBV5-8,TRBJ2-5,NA,CASSLEGAIRITQYF,TGTGCCAGCAGCTTGGAAGGGGCAATCCGCATTACCCAGTACTTC
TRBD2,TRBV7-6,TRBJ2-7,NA,CASSLGVREGTYEQYF,TGTGCCAGCAGCTTAGGGGTGCGGGAGGGTACCTACGAGCAGTACTTC
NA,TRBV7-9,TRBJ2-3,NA,CASSPQRGTDTQYF,TGTGCCAGCAGCCCGCAGCGGGGCACAGATACGCAGTATTTT
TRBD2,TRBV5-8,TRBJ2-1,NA,CASSLDHGTSPFNEQFF,TGTGCCAGCAGCTTGGACCACGGGACTAGCCCCTTCAATGAGCAGTTCTTC
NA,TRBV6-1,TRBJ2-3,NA,CASSELGLAGSTDTQYF,TGTGCCAGCAGTGAACTTGGTTTGGCGGGAAGCACAGATACGCAGTATTTT
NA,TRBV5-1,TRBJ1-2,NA,CASAYSGENGYTF,TGCGCCAGCGCCTATTCGGGGGAAAATGGCTACACCTTC
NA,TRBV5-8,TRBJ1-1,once,CASATRETEAFF,TGTGCCAGCGCCACCAGGGAAACTGAAGCTTTCTTT
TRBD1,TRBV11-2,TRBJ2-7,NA,CASNQDRGSYEQYF,TGTGCCAGCAACCAGGACAGGGGTTCCTACGAGCAGTACTTC
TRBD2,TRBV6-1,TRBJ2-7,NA,CASSETSSHEQYF,TGTGCCAGCAGCGAGACTAGCTCCCACGAGCAGTACTTC
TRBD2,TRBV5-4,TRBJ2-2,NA,CASSGGRANTGELFF,TGTGCCAGCAGCGGTGGGAGGGCGAACACCGGGGAGCTGTTTTTT
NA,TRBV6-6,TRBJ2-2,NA,CASSLNTGELFF,TGTGCCAGCAGTTTAAACACCGGGGAGCTGTTTTTT
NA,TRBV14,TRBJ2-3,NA,CASSQGIQGTDTQYF,TGTGCCAGCAGCCAAGGCATACAGGGTACAGATACGCAGTATTTT
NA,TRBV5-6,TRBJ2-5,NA,CASSLTDSREETQYF,TGTGCCAGCAGCTTGACCGACAGTCGTGAAGAGACCCAGTACTTC
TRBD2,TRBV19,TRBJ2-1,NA,CASQGVAGGSYNEQFF,TGTGCCAGTCAAGGGGTAGCGGGAGGTTCTTACAATGAGCAGTTCTTC
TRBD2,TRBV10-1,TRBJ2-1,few,CASSEGLAELSYNEQFF,TGCGCCAGCAGTGAGGGACTAGCGGAACTCTCCTACAATGAGCAGTTCTTC
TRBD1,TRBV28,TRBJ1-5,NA,CASSRAGTGDNQPQHF,TGTGCCAGCAGTCGAGCCGGGACAGGGGACAATCAGCCCCAGCATTTT
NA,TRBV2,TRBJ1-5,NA,CASSVWPNQPQHF,TGTGCCAGCAGCGTTTGGCCAAATCAGCCCCAGCATTTT